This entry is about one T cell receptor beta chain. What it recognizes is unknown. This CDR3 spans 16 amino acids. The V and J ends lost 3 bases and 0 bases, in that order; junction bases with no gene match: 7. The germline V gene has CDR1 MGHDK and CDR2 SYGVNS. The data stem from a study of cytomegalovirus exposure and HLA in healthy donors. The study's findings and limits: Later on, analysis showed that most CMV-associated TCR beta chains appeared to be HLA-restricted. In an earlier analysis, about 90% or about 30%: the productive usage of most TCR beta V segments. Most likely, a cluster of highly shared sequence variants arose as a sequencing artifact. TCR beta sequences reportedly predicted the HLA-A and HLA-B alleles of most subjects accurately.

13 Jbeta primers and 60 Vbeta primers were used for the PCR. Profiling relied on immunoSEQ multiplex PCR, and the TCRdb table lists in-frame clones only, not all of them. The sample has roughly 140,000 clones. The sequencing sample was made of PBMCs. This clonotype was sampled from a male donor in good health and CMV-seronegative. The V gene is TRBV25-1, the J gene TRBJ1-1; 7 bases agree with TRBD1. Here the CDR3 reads CASSENLDRVNTEAFF. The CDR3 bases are TGTGCCAGCAGTGAGAATCTTGACAGGGTGAACACTGAAGCTTTCTTT.